Sequencing of this T cell receptor (beta chain) was carried out in a study of technical replicates of blood from a handful of donors. The method was immunoSEQ multiplex PCR; TCRdb's version includes in-frame clones alone and lacks a portion of them. Among approximately 80,000 clones listed, roughly 91% were seen once. The CDR3 extends over 11 amino acids. Germline V CDR1 and CDR2: SQVTM, ANQGSEA. Trimming left V 4 bases short and J 10 bases short, with 11 bases between. Sequencing input: T cells isolated from PBMCs. This clonotype originated in a human donor in good health. V is TRBV29-1 and J is TRBJ2-1, with unresolved D. The CDR3 region is CSVVPNWEQFF. CDR3 DNA sequence: TGCAGCGTTGTCCCTAATTGGGAGCAGTTCTTC.